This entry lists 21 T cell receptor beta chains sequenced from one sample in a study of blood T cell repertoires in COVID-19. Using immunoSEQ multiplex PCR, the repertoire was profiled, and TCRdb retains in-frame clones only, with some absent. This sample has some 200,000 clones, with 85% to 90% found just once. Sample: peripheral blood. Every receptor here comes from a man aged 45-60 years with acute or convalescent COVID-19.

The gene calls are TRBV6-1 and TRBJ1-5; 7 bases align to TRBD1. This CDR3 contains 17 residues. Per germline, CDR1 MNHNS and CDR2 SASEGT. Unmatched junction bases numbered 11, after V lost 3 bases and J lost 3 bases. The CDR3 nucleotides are TGTGCCAGCAGTGACTTTGGGCGAGGGGGCTTCAATCAGCCCCAGCATTTT. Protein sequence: CASSDFGRGGFNQPQHF.

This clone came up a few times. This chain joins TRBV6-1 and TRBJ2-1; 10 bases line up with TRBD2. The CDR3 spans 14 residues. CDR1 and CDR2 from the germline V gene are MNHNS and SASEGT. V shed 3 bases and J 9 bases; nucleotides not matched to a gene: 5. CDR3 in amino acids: CASSELAGGREQFF. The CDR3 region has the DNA TGTGCCAGCAGTGAGTTAGCGGGGGGACGTGAGCAGTTCTTC.

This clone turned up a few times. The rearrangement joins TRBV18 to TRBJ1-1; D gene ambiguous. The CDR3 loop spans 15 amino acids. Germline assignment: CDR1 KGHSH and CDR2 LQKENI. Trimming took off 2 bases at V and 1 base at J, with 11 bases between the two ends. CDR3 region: CASSPGQNENTEAFF. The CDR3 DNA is TGTGCCAGCTCACCAGGTCAGAATGAGAACACTGAAGCTTTCTTT.

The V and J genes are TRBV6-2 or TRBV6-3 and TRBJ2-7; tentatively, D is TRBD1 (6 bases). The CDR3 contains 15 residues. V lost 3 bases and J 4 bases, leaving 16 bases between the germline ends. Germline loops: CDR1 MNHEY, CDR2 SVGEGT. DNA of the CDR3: TGTGCCAGCAGTTATCAACAGGGCCTCGGGTACGAGCAGTACTTC. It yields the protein CASSYQQGLGYEQYF.

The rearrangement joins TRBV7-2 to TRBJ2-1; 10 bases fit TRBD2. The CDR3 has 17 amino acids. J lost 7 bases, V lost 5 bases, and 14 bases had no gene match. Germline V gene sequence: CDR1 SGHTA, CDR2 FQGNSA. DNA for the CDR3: TGTGCCAGCAGCATGGACATAGCGGGGGGCCACCGGAATGAGCAGTTCTTC. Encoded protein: CASSMDIAGGHRNEQFF.

The CDR3 coding sequence is TGTGCCAGCATCCCGGCGGGGTATTCTGGAAACACCATATATTTT. Translating it yields CASIPAGYSGNTIYF. The rearrangement links TRBV7-9 to TRBJ1-3; D is unresolved. CDR1 is SEHNR and CDR2 is FQNEAQ in the germline V gene (reference sequence). This CDR3 spans 15 amino acids. Trimming took off 7 bases at V and 1 base at J, with 14 bases between the two ends.

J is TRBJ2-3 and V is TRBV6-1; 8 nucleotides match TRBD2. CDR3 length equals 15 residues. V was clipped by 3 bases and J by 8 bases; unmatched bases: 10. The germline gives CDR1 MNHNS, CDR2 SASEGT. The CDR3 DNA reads TGTGCCAGCAGTGATACCGGGGGGGCCGTGGGTACGCAGTATTTT. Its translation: CASSDTGGAVGTQYF.

The CDR3: CASGLAVLAKNIQYF. Written as DNA, the CDR3 is TGTGCCAGCGGGCTGGCAGTACTAGCCAAAAACATTCAGTACTTC. This chain connects TRBV6-5 to TRBJ2-4; D is uncertain. CDR1 and CDR2 (germline): MNHEY, SVGAGI. CDR3 size: 15 residues. V was shortened by 8 bases and J by 0 bases, with 14 bases between the two germline ends.

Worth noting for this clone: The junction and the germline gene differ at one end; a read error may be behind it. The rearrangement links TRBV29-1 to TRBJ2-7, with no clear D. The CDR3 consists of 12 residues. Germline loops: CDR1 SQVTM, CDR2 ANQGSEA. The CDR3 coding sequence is TGCAGCGTTGAATTCTCCTCCCACGAGCAGTACTTC. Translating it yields CSVEFSSHEQYF.

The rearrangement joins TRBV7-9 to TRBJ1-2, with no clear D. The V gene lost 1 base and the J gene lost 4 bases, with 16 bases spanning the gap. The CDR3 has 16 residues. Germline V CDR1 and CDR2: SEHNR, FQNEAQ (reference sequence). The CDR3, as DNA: TGTGCCAGCAGCTTAGAGGAGGGCTCCCCACCCTATGGCTACACCTTC. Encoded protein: CASSLEEGSPPYGYTF.

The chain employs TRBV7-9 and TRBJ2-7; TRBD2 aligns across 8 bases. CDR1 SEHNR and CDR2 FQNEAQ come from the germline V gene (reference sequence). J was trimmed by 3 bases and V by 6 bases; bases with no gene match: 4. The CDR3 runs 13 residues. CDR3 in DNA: TGTGCCAGCAGTTCAACTAGCGGCTACGAGCAGTACTTC. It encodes CASSSTSGYEQYF.

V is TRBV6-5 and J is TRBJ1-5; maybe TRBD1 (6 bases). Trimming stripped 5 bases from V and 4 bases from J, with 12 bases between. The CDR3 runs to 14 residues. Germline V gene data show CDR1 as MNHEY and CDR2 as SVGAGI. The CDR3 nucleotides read TGTGCCAGCAGTCTGACAGGCCATAATCAGCCCCAGCATTTT. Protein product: CASSLTGHNQPQHF.

DNA of the CDR3: TGTGCCAGCAGACGTACAGGGGACTATGGCTACACCTTC. It specifies CASRRTGDYGYTF. The J gene is TRBJ1-2, the V gene TRBV6-5; 7 bases align to TRBD1. The germline gives CDR1 MNHEY, CDR2 SVGAGI. Trimming cost V 6 bases and J 3 bases; bases outside gene matches: 4. This CDR3 has 13 residues.

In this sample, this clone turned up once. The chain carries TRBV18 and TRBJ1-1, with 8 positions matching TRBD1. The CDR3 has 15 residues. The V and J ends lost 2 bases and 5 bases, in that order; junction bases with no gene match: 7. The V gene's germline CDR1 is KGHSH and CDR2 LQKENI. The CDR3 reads CASSPMTGDWTEAFF. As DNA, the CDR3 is TGTGCCAGCTCACCAATGACAGGGGATTGGACTGAAGCTTTCTTT.

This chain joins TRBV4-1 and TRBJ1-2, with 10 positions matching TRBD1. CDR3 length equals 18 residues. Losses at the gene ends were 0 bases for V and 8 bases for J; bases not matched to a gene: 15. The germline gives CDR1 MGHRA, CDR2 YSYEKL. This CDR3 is CASSQDGTRSGQGSGYTF. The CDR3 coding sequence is TGCGCCAGCAGCCAAGATGGAACACGTTCGGGACAGGGGAGCGGCTACACCTTC.

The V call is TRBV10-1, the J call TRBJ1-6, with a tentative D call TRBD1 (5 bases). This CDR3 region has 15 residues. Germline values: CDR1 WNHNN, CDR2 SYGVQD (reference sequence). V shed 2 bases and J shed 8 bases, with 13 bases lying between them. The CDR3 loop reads CASSEQTAFDSPLHF. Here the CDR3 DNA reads TGCGCCAGCAGTGAGCAGACAGCTTTTGATTCACCCCTCCACTTT.

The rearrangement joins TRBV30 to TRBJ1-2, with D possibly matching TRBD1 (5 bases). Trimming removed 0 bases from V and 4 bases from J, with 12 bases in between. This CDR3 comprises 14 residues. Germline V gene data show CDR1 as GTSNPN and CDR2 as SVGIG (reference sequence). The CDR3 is CAWSVLQGTYGYTF. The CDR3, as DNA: TGTGCCTGGAGTGTGCTGCAGGGAACCTATGGCTACACCTTC.

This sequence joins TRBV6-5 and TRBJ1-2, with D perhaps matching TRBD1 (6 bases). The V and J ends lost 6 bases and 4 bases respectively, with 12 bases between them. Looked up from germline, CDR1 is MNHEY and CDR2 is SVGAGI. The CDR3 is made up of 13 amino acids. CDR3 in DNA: TGTGCCAGCAGAGCGGACAGCGTCTATGGCTACACCTTC. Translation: CASRADSVYGYTF.

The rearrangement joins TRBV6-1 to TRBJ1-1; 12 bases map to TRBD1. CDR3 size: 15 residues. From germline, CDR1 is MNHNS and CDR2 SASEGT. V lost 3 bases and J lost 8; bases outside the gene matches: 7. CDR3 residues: CASSEMTGTGGEAFF. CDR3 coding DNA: TGTGCCAGCAGTGAGATGACCGGGACAGGGGGCGAAGCTTTCTTT.

Here the CDR3 reads CASSLGQGAFGYTF. The CDR3 DNA is TGTGCCAGCAGCTTAGGACAGGGGGCTTTTGGCTACACCTTC. This chain connects TRBV7-8 to TRBJ1-2; 10 bases map to TRBD1. Germline trimming cut 1 base from V and 7 bases from J; bases unmatched to any gene: 3. In germline, CDR1 is SGHVS, CDR2 FQNEAQ. The CDR3 sequence is 14 residues long.

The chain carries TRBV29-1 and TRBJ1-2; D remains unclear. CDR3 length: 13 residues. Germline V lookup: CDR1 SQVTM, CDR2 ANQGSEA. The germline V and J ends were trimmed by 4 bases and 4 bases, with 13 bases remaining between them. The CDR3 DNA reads TGCAGCGTTGCCCAGTACCAACCCTATGGCTACACCTTC. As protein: CSVAQYQPYGYTF.